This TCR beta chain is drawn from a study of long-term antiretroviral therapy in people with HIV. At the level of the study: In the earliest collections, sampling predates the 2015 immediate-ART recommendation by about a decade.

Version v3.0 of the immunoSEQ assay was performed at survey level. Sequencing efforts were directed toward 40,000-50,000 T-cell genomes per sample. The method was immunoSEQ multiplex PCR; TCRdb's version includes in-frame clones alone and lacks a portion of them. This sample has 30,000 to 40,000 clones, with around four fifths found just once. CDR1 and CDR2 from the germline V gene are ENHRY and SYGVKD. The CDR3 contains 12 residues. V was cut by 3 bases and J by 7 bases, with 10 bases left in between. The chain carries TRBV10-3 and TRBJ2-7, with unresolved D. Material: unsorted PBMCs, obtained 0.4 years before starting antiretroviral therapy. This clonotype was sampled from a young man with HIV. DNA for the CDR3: TGTGCCATCAGTGAATACGATGGGGAGCAGTACTTC. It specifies CAISEYDGEQYF.